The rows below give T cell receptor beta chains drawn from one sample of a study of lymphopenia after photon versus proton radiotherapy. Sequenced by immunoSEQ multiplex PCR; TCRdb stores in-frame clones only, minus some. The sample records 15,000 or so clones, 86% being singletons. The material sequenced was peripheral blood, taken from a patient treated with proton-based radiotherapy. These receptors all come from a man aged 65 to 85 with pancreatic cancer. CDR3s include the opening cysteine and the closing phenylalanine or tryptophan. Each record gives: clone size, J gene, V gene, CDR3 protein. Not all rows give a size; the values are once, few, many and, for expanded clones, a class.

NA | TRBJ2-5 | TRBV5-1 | CASSLNSAYQETQYF
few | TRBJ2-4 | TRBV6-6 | CASSLGRENIQYF
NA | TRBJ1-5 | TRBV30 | CAWRGGQPNQPQHF
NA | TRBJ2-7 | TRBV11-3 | CASSLDGTSGIFEQYF
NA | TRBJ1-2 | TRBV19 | CASNSGQGSGYTF
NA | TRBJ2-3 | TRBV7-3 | CASSSTPSPQGLGTDTQYF
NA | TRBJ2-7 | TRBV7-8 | CASSPDRVPNEQYF
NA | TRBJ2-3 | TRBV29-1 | CSVGGRSGSTDTQYF
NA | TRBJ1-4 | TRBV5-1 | CASSLGPETTNEKLFF
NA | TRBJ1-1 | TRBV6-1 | CASSAQIRSTEAFF
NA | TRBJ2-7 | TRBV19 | CASSLGQGKYEQYF
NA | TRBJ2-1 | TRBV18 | CASSPGLAGYNEQFF
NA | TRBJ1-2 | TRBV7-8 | CASSLGFAQDYGYTF
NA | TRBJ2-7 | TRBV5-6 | CASSWERAHEQYF
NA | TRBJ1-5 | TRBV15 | CATSREGRVGPQHF
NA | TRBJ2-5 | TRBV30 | CAWRGTGRRETQYF
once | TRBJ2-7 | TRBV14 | CASSHPGETYEQYF
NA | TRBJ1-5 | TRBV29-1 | CSVEPGTPAGAQHF
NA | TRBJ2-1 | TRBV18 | CASSPEGLSYNEQFF
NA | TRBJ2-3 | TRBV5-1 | CASSLDRQGVPGTDTQYF
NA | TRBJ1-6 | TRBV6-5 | CATGTGDNSPLHF
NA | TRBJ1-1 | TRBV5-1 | CASRQTGGNTEAFF
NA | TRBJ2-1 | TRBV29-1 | CSAAEGQSEQFF
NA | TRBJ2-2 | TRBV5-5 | CASSLASYSNTGELFF
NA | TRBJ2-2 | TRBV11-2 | CASSSSRGFNTGELFF
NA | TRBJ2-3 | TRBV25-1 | CASSEPGSGDTQYF
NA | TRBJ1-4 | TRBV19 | CASSQGGGSNEKLFF
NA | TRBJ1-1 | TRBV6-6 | CASTDRGGGTEAFF
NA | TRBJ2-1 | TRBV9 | CASSVVGLAGGEEQFF
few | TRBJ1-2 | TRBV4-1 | CASSQGTGSNYGYTF
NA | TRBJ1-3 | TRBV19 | CASSTRSRSSGNTIYF
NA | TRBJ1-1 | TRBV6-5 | CASSSKQGRRTEAFF
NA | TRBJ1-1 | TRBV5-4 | CASSMDRDTEAFF
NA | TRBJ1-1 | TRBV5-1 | CASSRPGTAKNTEAFF
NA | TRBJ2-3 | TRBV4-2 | CASSQVRRSTDTQYF
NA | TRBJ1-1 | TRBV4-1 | CASSHGGLQGQMNTEAFF
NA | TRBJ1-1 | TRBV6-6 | CASSPGLGTEAFF